This T cell receptor beta chain derives from a study of cytomegalovirus exposure and HLA in healthy donors (dated by TCRdb to about 2017). For the study in its entirety: An earlier analysis of fewer than 750 of the donors reported about 280 Gb of sequence data and some 110 million unique TCR beta sequences obtained from approximately 180 million T cells. An early release covering about 600 HLA-typed donors comprised approximately 300 gigabases of sequencing data and 65 million to 100 million unique TCR sequences. Of the 300 to 450 genotyped donors, about 80% fell in the genetic ancestry cluster associated with self-reported Caucasian donors. The study aimed to test whether cataloging public T cell receptors could reveal signatures of past pathogen exposure. Using immunosequencing, the study profiled T cell repertoires from about 610 subjects and related those repertoires to cytomegalovirus serostatus. Along with the roughly 670-subject first cohort, a separate validation cohort of some 130 different subjects was used. The study combined high-throughput TCR immunosequencing, statistical association of individual TCRs with disease status, and machine learning to predict cytomegalovirus infection status. To study patterns of TCR occurrence, a later analysis re-analyzed previously published TCR beta repertoires from around 700 donors and added high-resolution HLA genotyping. In the later analysis, no new phenotypic data were used to find candidate immune exposures; instead, reliance was placed on TCR beta sequences and their occurrence across donors. An earlier analysis of some 500 of the donors applied high-throughput TCR beta sequencing to assess whether each TCR beta V gene segment acted as functional or pseudogenic. Donor age, sex, ethnicity and CMV serostatus were collected together with the repertoire data. Genome-wide SNP genotypes for about 60% of the 666 donors were used in a later genetic analysis, which treated that subset as a discovery cohort. All discovery cohort repertoires had been generated on a single sequencing platform. Both class I and class II loci were covered by HLA typing, at four-digit resolution. The number of typed donors differed by locus: about 620-630 for A, B, C, DRB1 and DQB1; 500 to 550 for DQA1; some 610 for DPA1; and roughly 470 for DPB1. Roughly five DR-DQ haplotypes were handled as single units for association and clustering, since linkage in the cohort was strong. Among roughly 400 genotyped donors of the cohort, an average of 235,054 unique TCR beta nucleotide sequences were sequenced per donor, roughly 20% of them non-productive. Overall study results and their limits: In vitro tests confirmed that a few of the cytomegalovirus-associated TCR beta chains recognize cytomegalovirus antigens. A further reported finding was that TCR beta sequences accurately predicted the HLA-A and HLA-B alleles for most subjects in the first cohort. A later analysis associated 17,000 or so TCR beta sequences with specific HLA alleles at a false discovery rate of 0.05. In the study, 150 to 200 TCR beta chains were listed as associated with cytomegalovirus. In both the original and validation cohorts, the classifier was reported to diagnose cytomegalovirus status with high specificity and sensitivity. V-gene and J-gene trimming of TCR beta chains was associated with a missense DCLRE1C variant in a later genetic analysis, and the association was replicated in an independent cohort. In a later analysis, HLA-associated TCR beta chains were found to be more clonally expanded and to have lower generation probabilities than equally common non-associated chains. CMV serostatus was the only immune exposure information available for the cohort. Correlated functional status among segregating V segments might be attributable to linkage disequilibrium, but an unknown experimental factor could not be ruled out. In a later analysis, several top co-occurrence clusters were reported to appear linked to parvovirus B19, influenza, CMV and Epstein-Barr virus. The earlier analysis of 587 of the donors excluded some 15 rarely observed V segments, including chromosome 9 orphons, because counts were too low. In an earlier analysis of fewer than 700 of the donors, most TCR beta V segments appeared in productive rearrangements about 87% or about 30% of the time, broadly matching IMGT annotations. A group of highly shared sequence variants was considered likely to be a technical artifact of the sequencing pipeline. The cohort was sequenced for TCR beta chains only, and without alpha or paired-chain data the features that could be detected were limited. Most TCR sequences were seen in very few donors, while some public TCRs were found in many individuals. The 87-base-pair reads could not distinguish some IMGT-functional V segments, including TRBV6-2 and TRBV6-3, so those segments were excluded. Strong co-occurrence of HLA alleles, especially DR and DQ, made assigning TCR associations to individual alleles difficult. It was suggested by the authors that the approach could potentially be generalized to other disease states and immunological phenotypes. Compared with the roughly 700-donor mean, donors in an Asian-associated ancestry cluster had fewer N-insertions in productive TCRs, according to a later genetic analysis. Most CMV-associated TCR beta chains appeared to be HLA-restricted in a later analysis, and the HLA associations seemed to be driven largely by CMV exposure. Because HLA typing was unavailable for some donors at each locus, only the typed subset was used in association tests. Sequencing depth was assumed to be roughly uniform across donors in the presence/absence analyses, though that assumption may not hold. In a later analysis, the rate of TCR association differed among HLA loci, with DRB1 alleles having the most associated TCRs and HLA-C alleles having the fewest.

CDR1 SGHRS and CDR2 YFSETQ were looked up in the germline V gene. Trimming leaves V shorter by 1 base and J shorter by 6 bases, with the junction holding 7 bases beyond the gene matches. Including cysteine and phenylalanine, the CDR3 has 16 amino acids. Only CDR3 DNA is held: 48 bases, read in frame from base 1. In regard to this clone: It has no known antigen specificity.

The cohort comprised approximately 700 healthy bone marrow donors. Cohort members were all nominally healthy when sampled, although unrecorded immune exposures were likely present. The donor was CMV seronegative and was included in the group of approximately 350 seronegative cohort members. A peripheral blood sample was provided by each donor, and peripheral blood mononuclear cells were used for TCR beta sequencing. The Qiagen DNeasy Blood Extraction Kit was used to extract genomic DNA from the blood cell samples. Library preparation was by the immunoSEQ multiplex PCR assay. The multiplex PCR relied on a mix of 60 forward primers for TCR Vbeta segments and 13 reverse primers for TCR Jbeta segments. The CDR3 region of rearranged TCR beta genes was amplified from genomic DNA by a multiplex PCR assay. The Illumina HiSeq System was used to sequence the amplified TCR beta libraries as 87-base-pair reads. The authors' pipeline ran thus. In a later analysis, tens of millions of unique TCR beta chains were counted across the 650 to 700 repertoires, and roughly 11 million of these chains were shared by at least two donors. To remove PCR and sequencing errors, raw reads were error-corrected and collapsed into unique sequences using a nearest-neighbor algorithm that merged closely related sequences. CDR3 sequences were aligned to IMGT reference sequences to assign V, D and J gene segments. For a sequence to be retained, at least a six-nucleotide match to both a V gene segment and a J gene segment was required. A rearrangement was called productive if the CDR3 had no stop codons and remained in frame with V and J, and every other rearrangement was called non-productive. Following IMGT convention, CDR3 was defined as the stretch from the second conserved V-encoded cysteine to the conserved J-encoded phenylalanine. The earlier analysis of approximately 500 of the donors excluded sequences that lacked an unambiguous match to a single V gene segment. In an earlier analysis of several hundred of the donors, a V segment was called functional when productive rearrangements were above 56.7%, and segregating when the standard deviation between donors exceeded 5%. A statistical classification framework was developed to diagnose cytomegalovirus status using the catalog of TCR beta chain sequences. V and J gene assignment, in a later analysis, came from comparing TCR nucleotide sequences with IMGT/GENE-DB human TR gene sequences. A later analysis assigned CDR3 sequences and most-parsimonious VDJ recombination scenarios with the TCRdist pipeline. In a later analysis, each TCR beta chain was defined by its CDR3 amino acid sequence together with its V-gene family, and reads without a unique V-gene family were excluded. In a later analysis, approximately 640 highly shared, low-generation-probability nucleotide sequences were removed to address suspected cross-contamination and a sequencing artifact. For each public chain, a later analysis derived a clonal expansion index from normalized ranks of inferred template counts within each repertoire. In a later analysis, generation probabilities were computed using a VDJ recombination model fitted to out-of-frame rearrangements, and the results were checked against IGoR. In a later analysis, TCR-TCR, TCR-HLA and TCR-CMV co-occurrence was scored with hypergeometric tests, and a repertoire-size bias correction was applied to TCR pairs. False discovery rates were estimated in a later analysis by permuting HLA or CMV assignments 20 times. In a later analysis, co-occurring TCRs were grouped using DBSCAN, with TCRdist sequence similarity added in when clustering inside HLA-allele-positive subsets. Repertoires with fewer than 30,000 or more than 120,000 public chains, plus five repertoires with anomalous nucleotide sharing, were excluded from co-occurrence clustering. TCRdb re-hosts the immuneACCESS table, in-frame sequences only. Its copies lack some clones; in the studies checked, an unresolved V gene accounts for under half of them, and the cause for the rest is not known. D and trimming come from the DNA, and the V and J calls and clone size come from that table. The sample's records list under 120,000 clones. Clones ranked in the top ten supply around 0.59% of the sample.

This TCR came from a man between 45 and 60 years old in good health and CMV-seronegative. Sequenced input: PBMCs. This chain joins TRBV5-1 to TRBJ1-4, with 9 bases in between that match TRBD1. DNA sequence: TGCGCCAGCAGCTTGTCAGGGACAGGGTGGGATGAAAAACTGTTTTTT. It codes for CASSLSGTGWDEKLFF.